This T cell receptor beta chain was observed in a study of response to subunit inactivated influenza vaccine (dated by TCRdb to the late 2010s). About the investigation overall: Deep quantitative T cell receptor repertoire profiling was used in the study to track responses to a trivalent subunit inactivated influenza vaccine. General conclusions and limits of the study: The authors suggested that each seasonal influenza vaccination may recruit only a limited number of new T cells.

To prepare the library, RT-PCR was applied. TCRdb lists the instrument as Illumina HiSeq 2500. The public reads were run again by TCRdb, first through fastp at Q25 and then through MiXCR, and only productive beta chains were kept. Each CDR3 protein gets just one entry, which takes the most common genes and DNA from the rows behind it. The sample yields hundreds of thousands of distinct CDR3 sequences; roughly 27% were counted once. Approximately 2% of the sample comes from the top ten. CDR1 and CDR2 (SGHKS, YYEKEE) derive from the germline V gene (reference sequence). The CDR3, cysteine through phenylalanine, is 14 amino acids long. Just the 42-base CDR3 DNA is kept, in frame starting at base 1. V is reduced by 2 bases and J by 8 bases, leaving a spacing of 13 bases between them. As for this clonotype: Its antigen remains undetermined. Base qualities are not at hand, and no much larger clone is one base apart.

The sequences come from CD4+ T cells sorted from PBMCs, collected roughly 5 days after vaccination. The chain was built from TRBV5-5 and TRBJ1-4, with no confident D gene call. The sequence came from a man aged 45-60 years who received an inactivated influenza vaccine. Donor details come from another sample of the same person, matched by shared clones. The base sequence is TGTGCCAGCAGCTTTCAAGGCGCGGGGGAAAAACTGTTTTTT. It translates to CASSFQGAGEKLFF. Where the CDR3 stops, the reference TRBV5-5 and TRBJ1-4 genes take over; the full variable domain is DAGVTQSPTHLIKTRGQQVTLRCSPISGHKSVSWYQQVLGQGPQFIFQYYEKEERGRGNFPDRFSARQFPNYSSELNVNALLLGDSALYLCASSFQGAGEKLFFGSGTQLSVL.